Listed below are T cell receptor beta chains from one sample, sequenced in a study of T cells in Graves' hyperthyroidism and ophthalmopathy. TCRdb processed the multiplex PCR reads anew with MiXCR; each CDR3 protein has one entry. The data contain about 590,000 distinct CDR3 sequences, approximately 15% of them singletons. Sequencing used blood. These receptors all come from a woman aged 25-40 years with Graves' hyperthyroidism. CDR3s include the opening cysteine and the closing phenylalanine or tryptophan.

cdr3_aa j_call v_call
CASSWGVSSYEQYF TRBJ2-7 TRBV7-2
CASSLMGLGTSAGDTQYF TRBJ2-3 TRBV7-9
CASIEGQSSTDTQYF TRBJ2-3 TRBV6-1
CATSDLDGICYEQYF TRBJ2-7 TRBV24-1
CASSLVHF TRBJ2-5 TRBV7-9
CSARDLSGTSGSLVYEQYF TRBJ2-7 TRBV20-1
CASSRPSGMYEQYF TRBJ2-7 TRBV12-3/TRBV12-4
CASSYPRTELNQPQHF TRBJ1-5 TRBV6-5
CASGGQGPNTANEKLFF TRBJ1-4 TRBV2
CSARHASTDTQYF TRBJ2-3 TRBV20-1
CASKGDYEQYF TRBJ2-7 TRBV11-2
CSVPNLGVAGGYNEQFF TRBJ2-1 TRBV20-1
CASTTGGRLQETQYF TRBJ2-5 TRBV6-2/TRBV6-3
CSVETPGQGPYNEQFF TRBJ2-1 TRBV29-1
CASSRRPRGGGDEQFF TRBJ2-1 TRBV18
CASSYSIWTGANTGELFF TRBJ2-2 TRBV6-6
CASSLDGYNSPLRF TRBJ1-6 TRBV7-3
CASSLDSGTASFNEQFF TRBJ2-1 TRBV11-2
CASRPGQGAGEQYF TRBJ2-7 TRBV12-3/TRBV12-4
CASSVAPNPGANVLTF TRBJ2-6 TRBV9
CASSQIADTQYF TRBJ2-3 TRBV3-1